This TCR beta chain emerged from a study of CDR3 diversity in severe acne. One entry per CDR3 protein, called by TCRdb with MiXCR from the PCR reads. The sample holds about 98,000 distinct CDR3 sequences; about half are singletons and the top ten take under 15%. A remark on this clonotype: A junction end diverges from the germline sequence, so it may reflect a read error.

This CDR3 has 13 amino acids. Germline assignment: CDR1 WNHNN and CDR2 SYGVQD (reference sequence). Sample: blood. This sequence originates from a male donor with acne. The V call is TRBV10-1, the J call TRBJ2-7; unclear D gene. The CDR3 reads CASSASPSYEQYF. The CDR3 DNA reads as TGTGCCAGCAGCGCAAGTCCCTCCTACGAGCAGTACTTC.